This entry lists 2 T cell receptor beta chains sequenced from one sample in a study of Graves' ophthalmopathy and Graves' hyperthyroidism. Beta-chain TCR CDR3 regions were amplified from RNA transcripts. The first round was an RT-PCR with HTBI primers, and the second round was a multiplex PCR. TCRdb called the multiplex PCR reads again in MiXCR, with one record for every CDR3 protein. The table includes about 400,000 distinct CDR3 sequences, approximately 20% detected once. Sequencing was carried out using peripheral blood. The receptors were sampled from a young woman with Graves' ophthalmopathy.

This clonotype was observed many times. This chain connects TRBV5-1 to TRBJ2-7; D may be TRBD2 (6 bases). V lost 0 bases to trimming and J lost 5 bases, with 27 bases between them. The CDR3 length is 19 residues. Germline V CDR1 and CDR2: SGHRS, YFSETQ. CDR3 loop: CASSLVGSVSGLLGDEQYF. In DNA form, the CDR3 reads TGCGCCAGCAGCTTGGTCGGATCGGTTAGCGGACTCCTTGGGGACGAGCAGTACTTC.

This clonotype was counted at least ten times. The chain is built from TRBV6-2 or TRBV6-3 and TRBJ2-2; 10 nucleotides match TRBD2. The CDR3 contains 15 residues. Germline V gene sequence: CDR1 MNHEY, CDR2 SVGEGT. Trimming cost V 8 bases and J 8 bases; bases outside gene matches: 11. The DNA for the CDR3 is TGTGCCAGCCGTCCTAGCGGGAGAATAGCGGGGGAGCTGTTTTTT. It yields the protein CASRPSGRIAGELFF.